Here is one T cell receptor (beta chain) with its context. Use of 60 Vbeta and 13 Jbeta primers characterized the PCR. Produced via immunoSEQ multiplex PCR; TCRdb's table is partial and in-frame only. This sample yields about 160,000 clones, of which 70% to 90% are seen a single time; 0.75% to 0.9% belongs to the top ten. The germline CDR1 and CDR2 sequences are MGHRA and YSYEKL. V shed 3 bases and J shed 0 bases, with 24 bases lying between them. This CDR3 is built from 20 residues. These data are taken from a study of cytomegalovirus exposure and HLA in healthy donors. Sequences were obtained from PBMCs. The TCR was taken from a woman younger than 35 in good health and CMV-seronegative. The V call is TRBV4-1, the J call TRBJ1-3; TRBD1 might be the D (6 bases). The CDR3 DNA follows: TGCGCCAGCAGCCACGAAGGTGGACTTAGCAGGGGAGACTCTGGAAACACCATATATTTT. Its translation: CASSHEGGLSRGDSGNTIYF.